Listed below are T cell receptor beta chains from one sample, sequenced in a study of shared clonotypes between healthy human individuals. Using immunoSEQ multiplex PCR, the repertoire was profiled, and TCRdb retains in-frame clones only, with some absent. The sample holds fewer than 3 million clones, 85% to 95% seen once. Material: naive CD4+ T cells from PBMCs. Receptor source: a man between 18 and 35 years old in good health. Some clones in this sample may be carry-over from other donors' samples. The CDR3 runs from the conserved cysteine through the conserved F or W. The order of the fields is J gene, clone size, V gene, D gene, CDR3 DNA, CDR3 protein. The D gene is left open where the match is weak. Not all rows give a size; the values are once, few, many and, for expanded clones, a class.

j_gene: TRBJ2-7; abundance: NA; v_gene: TRBV27; d_gene: TRBD1; CDR3nt: TGTGCCAGCGCGGAATTCAGGGGGCCTTCCTCCTACGAGCAGTACTTC; CDR3aa: CASAEFRGPSSYEQYF
j_gene: TRBJ2-3; abundance: NA; v_gene: TRBV5-1; d_gene: NA; CDR3nt: TGCGCCAGCAGCCGAGGACAAGGCACAGATACGCAGTATTTT; CDR3aa: CASSRGQGTDTQYF
j_gene: TRBJ2-7; abundance: NA; v_gene: TRBV6-5; d_gene: TRBD1; CDR3nt: TGTGCCAGCAGTTACGCCAGGGGGCGCGGCGAGCAGTACTTC; CDR3aa: CASSYARGRGEQYF
j_gene: TRBJ2-1; abundance: NA; v_gene: TRBV19; d_gene: TRBD2; CDR3nt: TGTGCCAGTAGTATCTCTAGCGGGACATACAATGAGCAGTTCTTC; CDR3aa: CASSISSGTYNEQFF
j_gene: TRBJ2-3; abundance: NA; v_gene: TRBV5-1; d_gene: TRBD2; CDR3nt: TGCGCCAGCAGGCAAGCGGGACTATTAACAGATACGCAGTATTTT; CDR3aa: CASRQAGLLTDTQYF
j_gene: TRBJ2-1; abundance: NA; v_gene: TRBV11-3; d_gene: TRBD1; CDR3nt: TGTGCCAGCAGCCACGGGACAGGGGGGAATGAGCAGTTCTTC; CDR3aa: CASSHGTGGNEQFF
j_gene: TRBJ2-1; abundance: NA; v_gene: TRBV4-1; d_gene: TRBD1; CDR3nt: TGCGCCAGCAGCCAACCGGACAGGGGACTTTACAATGAGCAGTTCTTC; CDR3aa: CASSQPDRGLYNEQFF
j_gene: TRBJ2-2; abundance: NA; v_gene: TRBV5-4; d_gene: TRBD1; CDR3nt: TGTGCCAGCAGGGGACAGGGGGCTCGTTCCGGGGAGCTGTTTTTT; CDR3aa: CASRGQGARSGELFF
j_gene: TRBJ2-1; abundance: NA; v_gene: TRBV5-1; d_gene: TRBD2; CDR3nt: TGCGCCAGCAGCTTGGCCCCTATAGCGGGAGTCTACAATGAGCAGTTCTTC; CDR3aa: CASSLAPIAGVYNEQFF
j_gene: TRBJ2-3; abundance: NA; v_gene: TRBV7-9; d_gene: NA; CDR3nt: TGTGCCAGCAGCTCCAAGGGCGGAGCGCCCACAGATACGCAGTATTTT; CDR3aa: CASSSKGGAPTDTQYF
j_gene: TRBJ2-7; abundance: once; v_gene: TRBV9; d_gene: TRBD1; CDR3nt: TGTGCCAGCAGCGTCGGGACAGGGGGCATCTACGAGCAGTACTTC; CDR3aa: CASSVGTGGIYEQYF
j_gene: TRBJ2-5; abundance: NA; v_gene: TRBV6-1; d_gene: NA; CDR3nt: TGTGCCAGCAACCGAGGAGGCGATGAGGAGACCCAGTACTTC; CDR3aa: CASNRGGDEETQYF
j_gene: TRBJ1-2; abundance: few; v_gene: TRBV6-1; d_gene: NA; CDR3nt: TGTGCCAGCAGTGAAGCTGTATGGGGTCGTGGCTACACCTTC; CDR3aa: CASSEAVWGRGYTF
j_gene: TRBJ2-5; abundance: NA; v_gene: TRBV10-2; d_gene: NA; CDR3nt: TGCGCCAGCAGTGAGTCGACTCCAGGGTTCGAGACCCAGTACTTC; CDR3aa: CASSESTPGFETQYF
j_gene: TRBJ2-7; abundance: NA; v_gene: TRBV9; d_gene: NA; CDR3nt: TGTGCCAGCAGCGTAGCGGGAACGGGGCCCTACGAGCAGTACTTC; CDR3aa: CASSVAGTGPYEQYF
j_gene: TRBJ1-5; abundance: NA; v_gene: TRBV5-1; d_gene: TRBD1; CDR3nt: TGCGCCAGCAGCTTGGAAGGGGGCTTTACGCAGCCCCAGCATTTT; CDR3aa: CASSLEGGFTQPQHF
j_gene: TRBJ2-3; abundance: NA; v_gene: TRBV5-1; d_gene: TRBD2; CDR3nt: TGCGCCAGCAGCTTGGTAGGACTAGCGGGAGGGAGCACAGATACGCAGTATTTT; CDR3aa: CASSLVGLAGGSTDTQYF
j_gene: TRBJ2-1; abundance: NA; v_gene: TRBV5-1; d_gene: TRBD2; CDR3nt: TGCGCCAGCAGCTTGGTGTCTAGCGGGGGATTGCAGTTCTTC; CDR3aa: CASSLVSSGGLQFF
j_gene: TRBJ2-2; abundance: NA; v_gene: TRBV9; d_gene: NA; CDR3nt: TGTGCCAGCAGCGTAGCGGGCAGGGCGAACACCGGGGAGCTGTTTTTT; CDR3aa: CASSVAGRANTGELFF
j_gene: TRBJ2-1; abundance: NA; v_gene: TRBV6-5; d_gene: NA; CDR3nt: NA; CDR3aa: CASSSSTGYSYNEQFF
j_gene: TRBJ2-3; abundance: NA; v_gene: TRBV28; d_gene: TRBD2; CDR3nt: TGTGCCAGCAGGGGGGCCGGACTAGCGGGGTACACAGATACGCAGTATTTT; CDR3aa: CASRGAGLAGYTDTQYF
j_gene: TRBJ2-7; abundance: NA; v_gene: TRBV19; d_gene: NA; CDR3nt: TGTGCCAGTAGCTCGGGGGGCGGCTCCTACGAGCAGTACTTC; CDR3aa: CASSSGGGSYEQYF
j_gene: TRBJ1-2; abundance: NA; v_gene: TRBV28; d_gene: NA; CDR3nt: TGTGCCAGCAGTGGCAAGTCAGGGCGCTATCGGGGCTACACCTTC; CDR3aa: CASSGKSGRYRGYTF
j_gene: TRBJ1-2; abundance: NA; v_gene: TRBV7-3; d_gene: NA; CDR3nt: TGTGCCAGCAGCCGTATCCCTAACTATGGCTACACCTTC; CDR3aa: CASSRIPNYGYTF
j_gene: TRBJ1-4; abundance: NA; v_gene: TRBV4-1; d_gene: TRBD1; CDR3nt: TGCGCCAGCAGCCAGGTACGGGACAGCACTAATGAAAAACTGTTTTTT; CDR3aa: CASSQVRDSTNEKLFF
j_gene: TRBJ1-4; abundance: NA; v_gene: TRBV18; d_gene: NA; CDR3nt: TGTGCCAGCTCACCAGGGAGGGATGAAAAACTGTTTTTT; CDR3aa: CASSPGRDEKLFF